This TCR beta chain was profiled in a study of shared clonotypes between healthy human individuals. This CDR3 spans 13 amino acids. V lost 5 bases, J lost 6 bases, and 5 bases stayed unmatched. The V gene's germline CDR1 is MNHNS and CDR2 SASEGT. Method: immunoSEQ multiplex PCR; TCRdb's copy keeps in-frame clones and lacks some. The table records about a million clones, approximately 80% of them present only once. V usage is TRBV6-1 and J usage is TRBJ2-7, with 9 bases identical to TRBD1. The sample consisted of memory CD4+ T cells sorted from blood. Subset reported: CD45RA-negative fraction. The TCR was taken from a man between 18 and 29 years old in good health. In nucleotides, the CDR3 is TGTGCCAGCAGTCCACAGGGGGCGGGCGAGCAGTACTTC. As protein: CASSPQGAGEQYF.